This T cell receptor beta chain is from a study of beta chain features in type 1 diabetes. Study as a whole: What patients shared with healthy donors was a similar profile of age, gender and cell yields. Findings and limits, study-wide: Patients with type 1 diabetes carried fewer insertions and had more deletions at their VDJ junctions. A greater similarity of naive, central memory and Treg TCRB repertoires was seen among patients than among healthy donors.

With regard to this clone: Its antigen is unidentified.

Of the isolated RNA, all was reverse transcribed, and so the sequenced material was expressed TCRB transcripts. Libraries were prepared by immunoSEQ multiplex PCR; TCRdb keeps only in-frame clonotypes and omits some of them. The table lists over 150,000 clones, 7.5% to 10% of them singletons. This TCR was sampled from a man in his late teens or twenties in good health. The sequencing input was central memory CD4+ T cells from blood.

CDR3 protein: CASSPGPLGYEQYF. The CDR3, as DNA: TGTGCCAGCAGCCCCGGTCCCCTTGGCTACGAGCAGTACTTC. This rearrangement joins TRBV7-3 to TRBJ2-7; D unclear. The CDR3 spans 14 residues. Trimming left V 5 bases short and J 3 bases short, with 14 bases between. The germline V gene has CDR1 SGHTA and CDR2 FQGTGA.